These 20 T cell receptor beta chains came from one sample sequenced in a study of early T cells in non-severe SARS-CoV-2 infection. In TCRdb, the 5' RACE reads were re-called with MiXCR into one record per CDR3 protein. The sample yields some 77,000 distinct CDR3 sequences, around 13% seen once. The material sequenced was whole blood. All receptors come from an adult who was a healthcare worker with PCR-confirmed SARS-CoV-2 infection or an uninfected control (not recorded which).

The chain joins TRBV12-3 or TRBV12-4 to TRBJ1-6; a possible D gene is TRBD1 (5 bases). This CDR3 spans 18 amino acids. V was trimmed by 2 bases and J by 0 bases, leaving 14 bases between them. Here the CDR3 reads CASSLQSGANSYNSPLHF. The CDR3 nucleotides read TGTGCCAGCAGTTTACAGTCCGGGGCGAACTCCTATAATTCACCCCTCCACTTT.

This clonotype was recorded a few times. V gene TRBV6-1 combines with J gene TRBJ1-1; D unclear. CDR1 is MNHNS and CDR2 is SASEGT in the germline V gene. The CDR3 runs to 12 residues. V dropped 4 bases and J dropped 1 base, with 4 bases sitting between them. The CDR3 protein is CASSVKNTEAFF. Here the CDR3 DNA reads TGTGCCAGCAGTGTCAAGAACACTGAAGCTTTCTTT.

J is TRBJ2-3 and V is TRBV6-2 or TRBV6-3; the D gene is possibly TRBD1 (6 bases). Germline V gene sequence: CDR1 MNHEY, CDR2 SVGEGT. Trimming stripped 5 bases from V and 4 bases from J, with 16 bases between. This CDR3 has 15 amino acids. The CDR3 sequence is CASSPQGSLPDTQYF. CDR3 coding DNA: TGTGCCAGCAGTCCACAGGGTTCTCTTCCAGATACGCAGTATTTT.

There are many counts of this clonotype. V usage is TRBV27 and J usage is TRBJ2-3; D is ambiguous. The CDR3 is 14 amino acids. V lost 0 bases and J 1 base, leaving 5 bases between the germline ends. Germline loops: CDR1 MNHEY, CDR2 SMNVEV (reference sequence). Here the CDR3 DNA reads TGTGCCAGCAGTTTATCGCCCGGCACAGATACGCAGTATTTT. It translates to CASSLSPGTDTQYF.

This clonotype was detected ten times or more. The chain has TRBV7-9 and TRBJ1-1, with a possible D match to TRBD1 (6 bases). The V gene's germline CDR1 is SEHNR and CDR2 FQNEAQ (reference sequence). The ends were cut back, 7 bases at V and 3 bases at J, with 15 bases in the middle. The CDR3 runs 14 residues. In DNA, the CDR3 is TGTGCCAGCACTAACAGGGTAGGAGACACTGAAGCTTTCTTT. Translation: CASTNRVGDTEAFF.

The chain couples TRBV9 to TRBJ1-3; 7 bases are a match to TRBD1. The CDR3 consists of 17 residues. Germline V lookup: CDR1 SGDLS, CDR2 YYNGEE. With 0 bases clipped from V and 1 base from J, the junction kept 7 bases outside the gene matches. CDR3 sequence (DNA): TGTGCCAGCAGCGTAGCCAGGACAGGAAGATCTGGAAACACCATATATTTT. Translated, it gives CASSVARTGRSGNTIYF.

This clonotype has just a few counts. The chain is built from TRBV7-6 and TRBJ1-6; no clear D. The CDR3 is 15 amino acids. Germline V CDR1 and CDR2: SGHVS, FNYEAQ. Trimming left V 1 base short and J 5 bases short, with 9 bases between. In DNA form, the CDR3 reads TGTGCCAGCAGCTTAGTGGGAGGAGATAATTCACCCCTCCACTTT. This sequence encodes CASSLVGGDNSPLHF.

Only a few counts were recorded for this clonotype. The gene calls are TRBV20-1 and TRBJ2-3, with D possibly being TRBD2 (6 bases). The germline V gene has CDR1 DFQATT and CDR2 SNEGSKA (reference sequence). The V and J ends lost 0 bases and 5 bases respectively, with 9 bases between them. The CDR3 is made up of 13 amino acids. The DNA for the CDR3 is TGCAGTGCTAGAGATAGGCGGGGAGATACGCAGTATTTT. This gives the protein CSARDRRGDTQYF.

This clonotype was detected many times. The chain recombines TRBV12-3 or TRBV12-4 with TRBJ1-1; weak D call: TRBD1 (5 bases). V lost 4 bases to trimming and J lost 1 base, with 10 bases between them. The CDR3 is 14 residues long. CDR3 amino acids: CASSSRQRNTEAFF. For the CDR3, the DNA is TGTGCCAGCAGTTCCCGACAGAGGAACACTGAAGCTTTCTTT.

The rearrangement links TRBV7-8 to TRBJ1-1; TRBD1 matches 7 bases. The V gene's germline CDR1 is SGHVS and CDR2 FQNEAQ. The CDR3 contains 12 residues. The V segment lost 0 bases and the J segment 10 bases; nucleotides outside the gene matches: 2. The CDR3 spells CASSLARGRAFF. CDR3 nucleotides: TGTGCCAGCAGCTTAGCAAGGGGGCGAGCTTTCTTT.

This clonotype was observed at least ten times. The V call is TRBV19, the J call TRBJ1-5; 9 nucleotides match TRBD1. The CDR3 covers 16 residues. Germline assignment: CDR1 LNHDA and CDR2 SQIVND (reference sequence). J lost 1 base, V lost 10 bases, and 11 bases had no gene match. Here the CDR3 reads CATEPRDRASNQPQHF. The CDR3 DNA follows: TGTGCCACCGAGCCCCGGGACAGGGCGAGCAATCAGCCCCAGCATTTT.

This clonotype was observed a few times. V usage is TRBV27 and J usage is TRBJ2-7; D is unclear. V gave up 0 bases and J gave up 0 bases, with 9 bases separating them. CDR1 is MNHEY and CDR2 is SMNVEV in the germline V gene (reference sequence). CDR3 length: 15 amino acids. The CDR3 nucleotides are TGTGCCAGCAGTTTATCGGGATTCCTCTCCTACGAGCAGTACTTC. Translating it yields CASSLSGFLSYEQYF.

Ten or more counts support this clonotype. The rearrangement links TRBV18 to TRBJ2-7; D may be TRBD1 or TRBD2 (6 bases each). CDR3 length: 14 residues. Germline V gene sequence: CDR1 KGHSH, CDR2 LQKENI. Trimming cost V 4 bases and J 2 bases, with 12 bases left between them. The CDR3 DNA reads as TGTGCCAGCTCACGGGGGGCGCAGACCTACGAGCAGTACTTC. Translating it yields CASSRGAQTYEQYF.

At least ten counts were recorded for this clonotype. The V call is TRBV25-1, the J call TRBJ1-1; D is ambiguous. The V gene lost 1 base and the J gene lost 8 bases, with 5 bases spanning the gap. CDR1 is MGHDK, CDR2 SYGVNS, per germline. This CDR3 has 11 residues. CDR3 DNA: TGTGCCAGCAGTGAATTGGCCGAAGCTTTCTTT. Protein sequence: CASSELAEAFF.

With regard to this clonotype: A much larger clonotype is one base distant, so this may be a read error. The CDR3 does not end in the conserved phenylalanine or tryptophan, so this is likely a read error. J is TRBJ2-3 and V is TRBV5-1, with TRBD1 identical over 8 bases. V lost 4 bases and J lost 4; bases outside the gene matches: 5. This CDR3 region has 14 residues. CDR1 SGHRS and CDR2 YFSETQ come from the germline V gene. The CDR3 region is CASSGTGPPDTQYL. CDR3 nucleotide sequence: TGCGCCAGCAGCGGGACAGGCCCACCAGATACGCAGTATTTG.

As for this clonotype: Possible read error: a much larger clone is one base away. The chain recombines TRBV6-5 with TRBJ1-5; D not certain. The germline gives CDR1 MNHEY, CDR2 SVGAGI. This CDR3 is 13 amino acids long. In nucleotides, the CDR3 is TGTGCCAGCAGATACTCCCCCTATCAGCCCCAGCATTTT. Its translation: CASRYSPYQPQHF.

The chain is built from TRBV6-5 and TRBJ1-2, with a tentative D call TRBD1 (6 bases). V was cut by 6 bases and J by 6 bases, with 23 bases left in between. This CDR3 is built from 16 residues. Looked up from germline, CDR1 is MNHEY and CDR2 is SVGAGI. The CDR3 region is CASSLSLWTVANGYTF. The CDR3 nucleotides read TGTGCCAGCAGCCTTTCATTATGGACAGTAGCAAATGGCTACACCTTC.

This clonotype showed up many times. The rearrangement joins TRBV4-2 to TRBJ2-1; 8 bases agree with TRBD2. The V segment lost 4 bases and the J segment 4 bases; nucleotides outside the gene matches: 6. Germline V gene lookup returns CDR1 LGHNA and CDR2 YNFKEQ. This CDR3 has 15 residues. The CDR3 region has the DNA TGTGCCAGCAGCCCTAGCCTAGCGGGTTACAATGAGCAGTTCTTC. As protein: CASSPSLAGYNEQFF.

This clonotype was detected ten times or more. The chain couples TRBV28 to TRBJ1-2; no reliable D call. The V end lost 6 bases, the J end lost 0 bases, and 11 bases lay between the germline ends. This CDR3 is built from 14 residues. Germline-derived CDR1 and CDR2 are MDHEN and SYDVKM. CDR3 sequence: CASSPSLANYGYTF. In nucleotides, the CDR3 is TGTGCCAGCAGCCCTTCGTTAGCTAACTATGGCTACACCTTC.

This clonotype was seen a handful of times. The chain joins TRBV6-2 or TRBV6-3 to TRBJ2-1, with a tentative D call TRBD2 (5 bases). The V gene lost 2 bases and the J gene lost 3 bases, with 14 bases spanning the gap. The CDR3 is made up of 16 amino acids. Germline lookup yields CDR1 MNHEY and CDR2 SVGEGT. CDR3 loop: CASSYRRATIYNEQFF. CDR3 coding DNA: TGTGCCAGCAGTTACCGGCGGGCCACTATCTACAATGAGCAGTTCTTC.